This record looks at one T cell receptor (beta chain) sequence and its context. This entry comes from a study of blood T cell repertoires in COVID-19. Study details: The analysed material was cDNA or gDNA that came from T cells, B-cell-depleted T cells, or PBMCs.

The assay was immunoSEQ multiplex PCR, and TCRdb's table has in-frame clones only and misses some. Of some 300,000 clones listed, roughly 91% are singletons. This clonotype was obtained from a woman between 25 and 40 years old with COVID-19, enrolled during active disease. The material sequenced was peripheral blood.

The CDR3 sequence: CASSLGLTNEKLFF. CDR3 DNA: TGCGCCAGCAGCCTTGGACTAACTAATGAAAAACTGTTTTTT. The V and J genes are TRBV5-1 and TRBJ1-4, with D unresolved. CDR3 length: 14 amino acids. V shed 4 bases and J shed 1 base, with 8 bases lying between them. CDR1 SGHRS and CDR2 YFSETQ come from the germline V gene.